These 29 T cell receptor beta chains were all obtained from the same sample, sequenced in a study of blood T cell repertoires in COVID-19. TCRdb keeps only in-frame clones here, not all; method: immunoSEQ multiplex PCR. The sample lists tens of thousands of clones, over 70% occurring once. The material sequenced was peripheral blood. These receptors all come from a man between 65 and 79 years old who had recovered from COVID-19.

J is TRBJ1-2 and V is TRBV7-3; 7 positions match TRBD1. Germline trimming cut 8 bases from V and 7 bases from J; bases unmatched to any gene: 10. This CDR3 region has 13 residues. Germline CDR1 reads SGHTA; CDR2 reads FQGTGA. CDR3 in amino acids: CASGGGRGGGYTF. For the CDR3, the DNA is TGTGCCAGCGGAGGGGGCCGCGGTGGTGGCTACACCTTC.

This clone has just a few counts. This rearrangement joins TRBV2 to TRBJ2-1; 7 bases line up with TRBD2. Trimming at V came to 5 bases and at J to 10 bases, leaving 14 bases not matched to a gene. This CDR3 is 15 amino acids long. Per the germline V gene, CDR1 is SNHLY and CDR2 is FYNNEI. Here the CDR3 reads CASSRIVTGGGEQFF. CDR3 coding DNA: TGTGCCAGCAGTAGGATTGTGACGGGAGGCGGGGAGCAGTTCTTC.

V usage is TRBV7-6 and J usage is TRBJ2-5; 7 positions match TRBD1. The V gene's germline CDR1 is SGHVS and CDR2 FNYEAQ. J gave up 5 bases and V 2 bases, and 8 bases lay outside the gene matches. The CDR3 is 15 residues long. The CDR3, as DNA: TGTGCCAGCAGCTTATCGACAGGGATGAGGGAGACCCAGTACTTC. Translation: CASSLSTGMRETQYF.

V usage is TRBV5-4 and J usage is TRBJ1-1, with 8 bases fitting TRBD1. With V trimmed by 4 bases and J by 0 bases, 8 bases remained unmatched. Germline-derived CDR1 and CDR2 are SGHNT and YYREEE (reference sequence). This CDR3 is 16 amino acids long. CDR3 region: CASSDSGTGVNTEAFF. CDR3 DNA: TGTGCCAGCAGCGACTCCGGGACAGGAGTGAACACTGAAGCTTTCTTT.

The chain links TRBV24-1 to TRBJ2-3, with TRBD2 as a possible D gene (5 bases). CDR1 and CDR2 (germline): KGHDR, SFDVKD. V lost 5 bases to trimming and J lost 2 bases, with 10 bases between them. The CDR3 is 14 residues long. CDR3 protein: CATSVGDFTDTQYF. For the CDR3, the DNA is TGTGCCACCAGTGTCGGGGATTTCACAGATACGCAGTATTTT.

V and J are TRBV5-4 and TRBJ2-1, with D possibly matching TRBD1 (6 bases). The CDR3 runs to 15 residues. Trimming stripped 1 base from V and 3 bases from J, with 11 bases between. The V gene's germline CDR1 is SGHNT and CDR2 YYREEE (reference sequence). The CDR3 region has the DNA TGTGCCAGCAGCTTGCGACAGGATGGCTACAATGAGCAGTTCTTC. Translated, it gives CASSLRQDGYNEQFF.

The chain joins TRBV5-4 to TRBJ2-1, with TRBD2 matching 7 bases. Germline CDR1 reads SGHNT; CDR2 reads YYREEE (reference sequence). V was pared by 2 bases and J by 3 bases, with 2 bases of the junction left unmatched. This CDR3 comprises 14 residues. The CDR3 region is CASSLAGSYNEQFF. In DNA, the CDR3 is TGTGCCAGCAGCTTAGCGGGAAGCTACAATGAGCAGTTCTTC.

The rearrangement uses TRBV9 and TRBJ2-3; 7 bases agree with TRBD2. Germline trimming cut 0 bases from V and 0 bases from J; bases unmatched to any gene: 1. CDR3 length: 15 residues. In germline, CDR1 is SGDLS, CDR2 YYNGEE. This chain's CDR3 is CASSVDSGSTDTQYF. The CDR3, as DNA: TGTGCCAGCAGCGTAGATAGCGGGAGCACAGATACGCAGTATTTT.

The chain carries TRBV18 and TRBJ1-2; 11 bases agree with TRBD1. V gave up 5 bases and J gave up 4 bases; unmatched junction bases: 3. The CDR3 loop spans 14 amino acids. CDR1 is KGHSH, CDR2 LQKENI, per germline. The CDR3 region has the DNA TGTGCCAGCTCAGACGGGACAGGGGGCTATGGCTACACCTTC. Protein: CASSDGTGGYGYTF.

CDR3 region: CASSGTSGTYNEQFF. The CDR3 nucleotides are TGTGCCAGCAGCGGGACTAGCGGGACCTACAATGAGCAGTTCTTC. The rearrangement links TRBV2 to TRBJ2-1; 13 bases match TRBD2. The trim removed 6 bases at V and 2 bases at J, leaving 1 base unmatched. CDR1 is SNHLY, CDR2 FYNNEI, per germline. This CDR3 has 15 amino acids.

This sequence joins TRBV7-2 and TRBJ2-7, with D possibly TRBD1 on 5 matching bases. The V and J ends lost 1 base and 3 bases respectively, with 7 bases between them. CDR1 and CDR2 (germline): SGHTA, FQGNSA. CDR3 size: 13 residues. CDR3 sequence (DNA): TGTGCCAGCAGCTTAGGACAGAACTACGAGCAGTACTTC. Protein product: CASSLGQNYEQYF.

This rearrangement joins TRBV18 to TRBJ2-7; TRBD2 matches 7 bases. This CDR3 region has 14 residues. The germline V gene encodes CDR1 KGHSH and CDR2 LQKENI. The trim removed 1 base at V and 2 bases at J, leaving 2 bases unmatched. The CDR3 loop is CASSPREGPYEQYF. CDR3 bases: TGTGCCAGCTCACCACGGGAGGGACCCTACGAGCAGTACTTC.

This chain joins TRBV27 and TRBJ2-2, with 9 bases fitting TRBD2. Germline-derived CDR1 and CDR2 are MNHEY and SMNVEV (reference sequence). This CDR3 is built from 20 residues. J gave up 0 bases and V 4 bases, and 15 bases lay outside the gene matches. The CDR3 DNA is TGTGCCAGCAGTTCCATTGGCGGGAGGGGGTACTTAGCGAACACCGGGGAGCTGTTTTTT. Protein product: CASSSIGGRGYLANTGELFF.

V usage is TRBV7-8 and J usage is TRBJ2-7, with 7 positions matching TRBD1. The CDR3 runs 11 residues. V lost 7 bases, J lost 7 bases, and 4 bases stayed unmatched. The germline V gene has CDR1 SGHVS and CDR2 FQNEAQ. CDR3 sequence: CASTDREEQYF. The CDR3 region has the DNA TGTGCCAGCACCGACAGGGAAGAGCAGTACTTC.

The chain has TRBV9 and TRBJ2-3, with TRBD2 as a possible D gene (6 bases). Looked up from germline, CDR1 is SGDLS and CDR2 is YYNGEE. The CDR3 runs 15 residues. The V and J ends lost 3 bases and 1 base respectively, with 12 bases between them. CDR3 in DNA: TGTGCCAGCAGCGCGACAGTAGCGGGCACAGATACGCAGTATTTT. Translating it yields CASSATVAGTDTQYF.

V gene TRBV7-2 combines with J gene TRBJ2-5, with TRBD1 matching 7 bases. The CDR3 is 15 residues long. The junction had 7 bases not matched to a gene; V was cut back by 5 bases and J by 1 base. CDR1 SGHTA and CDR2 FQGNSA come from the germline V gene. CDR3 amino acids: CASSPLQGPQETQYF. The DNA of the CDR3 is TGTGCCAGCAGCCCCCTACAGGGGCCCCAAGAGACCCAGTACTTC.

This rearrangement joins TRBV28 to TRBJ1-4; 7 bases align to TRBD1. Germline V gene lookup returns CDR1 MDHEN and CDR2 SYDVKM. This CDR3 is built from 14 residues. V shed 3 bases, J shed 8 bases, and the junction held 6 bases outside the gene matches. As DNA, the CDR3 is TGTGCCAGCAGTTTGGGAGGACAGGAAGAAAAACTGTTTTTT. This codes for CASSLGGQEEKLFF.

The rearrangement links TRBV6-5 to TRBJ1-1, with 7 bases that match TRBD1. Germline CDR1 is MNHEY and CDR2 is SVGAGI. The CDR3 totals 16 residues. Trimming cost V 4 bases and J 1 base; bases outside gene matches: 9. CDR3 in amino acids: CASSLRQGNTNTEAFF. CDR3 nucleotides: TGTGCCAGCAGTTTGCGACAGGGAAATACGAACACTGAAGCTTTCTTT.

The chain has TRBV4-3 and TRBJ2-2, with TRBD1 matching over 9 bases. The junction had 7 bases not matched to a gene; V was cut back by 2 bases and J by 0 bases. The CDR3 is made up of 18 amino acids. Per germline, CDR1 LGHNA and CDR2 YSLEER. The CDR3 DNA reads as TGCGCCAGCAGCCAAACCGGGACAGGGATTCCGAACACCGGGGAGCTGTTTTTT. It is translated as CASSQTGTGIPNTGELFF.

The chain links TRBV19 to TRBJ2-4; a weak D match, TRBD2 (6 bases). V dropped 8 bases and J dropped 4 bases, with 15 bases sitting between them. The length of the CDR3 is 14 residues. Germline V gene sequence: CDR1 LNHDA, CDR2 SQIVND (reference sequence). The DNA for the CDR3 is TGTGCCAGTGGCCCCCTGGGGGGAAAAAACATTCAGTACTTC. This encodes CASGPLGGKNIQYF.

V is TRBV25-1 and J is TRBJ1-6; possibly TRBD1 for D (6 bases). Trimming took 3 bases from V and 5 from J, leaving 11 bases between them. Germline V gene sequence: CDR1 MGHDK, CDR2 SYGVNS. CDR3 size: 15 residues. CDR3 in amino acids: CASSDRGGDNSPLHF. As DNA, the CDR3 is TGTGCCAGCAGTGATCGAGGGGGGGATAATTCACCCCTCCACTTT.

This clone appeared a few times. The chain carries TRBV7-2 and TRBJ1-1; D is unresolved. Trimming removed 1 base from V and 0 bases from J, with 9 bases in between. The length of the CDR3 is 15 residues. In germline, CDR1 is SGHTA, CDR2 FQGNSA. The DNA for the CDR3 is TGTGCCAGCAGCTTAGGTTATAACATGAACACTGAAGCTTTCTTT. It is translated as CASSLGYNMNTEAFF.

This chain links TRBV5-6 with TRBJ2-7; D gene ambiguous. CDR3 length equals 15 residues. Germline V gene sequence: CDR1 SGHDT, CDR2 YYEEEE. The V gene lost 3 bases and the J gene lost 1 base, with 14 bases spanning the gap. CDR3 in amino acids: CASSSRTLWSYEQYF. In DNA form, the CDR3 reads TGTGCCAGCAGCTCTAGAACCCTGTGGTCCTACGAGCAGTACTTC. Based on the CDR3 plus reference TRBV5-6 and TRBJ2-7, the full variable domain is DAGVTQSPTHLIKTRGQQVTLRCSPKSGHDTVSWYQQALGQGPQFIFQYYEEEERQRGNFPDRFSGHQFPNYSSELNVNALLLGDSALYLCASSSRTLWSYEQYFGPGTRLTVT.

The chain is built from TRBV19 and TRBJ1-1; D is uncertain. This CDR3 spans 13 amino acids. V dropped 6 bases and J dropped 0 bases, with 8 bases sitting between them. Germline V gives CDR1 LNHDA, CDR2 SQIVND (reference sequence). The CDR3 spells CASRDTMNTEAFF. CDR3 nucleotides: TGTGCCAGTAGAGACACCATGAACACTGAAGCTTTCTTT.

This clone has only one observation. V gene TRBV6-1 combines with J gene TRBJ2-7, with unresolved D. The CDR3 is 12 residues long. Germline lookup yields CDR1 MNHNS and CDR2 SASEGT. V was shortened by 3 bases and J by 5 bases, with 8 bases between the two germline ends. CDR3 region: CASSEGAHEQYF. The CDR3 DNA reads TGTGCCAGCAGTGAGGGCGCCCACGAGCAGTACTTC.

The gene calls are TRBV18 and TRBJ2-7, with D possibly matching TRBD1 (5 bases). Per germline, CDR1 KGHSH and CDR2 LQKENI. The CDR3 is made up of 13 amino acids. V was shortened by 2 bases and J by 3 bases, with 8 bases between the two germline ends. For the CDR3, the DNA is TGTGCCAGCTCACCATCACAGGACTACGAGCAGTACTTC. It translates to CASSPSQDYEQYF.

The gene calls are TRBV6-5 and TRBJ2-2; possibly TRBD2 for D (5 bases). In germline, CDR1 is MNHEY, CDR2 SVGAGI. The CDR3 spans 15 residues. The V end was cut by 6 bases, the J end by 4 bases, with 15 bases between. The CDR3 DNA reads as TGTGCCAGCAGCTCCCCGGACTTATTCACCGGGGAGCTGTTTTTT. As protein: CASSSPDLFTGELFF.

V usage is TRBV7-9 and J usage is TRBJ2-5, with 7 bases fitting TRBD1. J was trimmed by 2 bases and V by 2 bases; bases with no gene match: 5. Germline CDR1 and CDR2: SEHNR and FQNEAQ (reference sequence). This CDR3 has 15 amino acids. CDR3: CASSLYGRGQETQYF. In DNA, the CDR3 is TGTGCCAGCAGCTTATACGGCAGGGGGCAAGAGACCCAGTACTTC.

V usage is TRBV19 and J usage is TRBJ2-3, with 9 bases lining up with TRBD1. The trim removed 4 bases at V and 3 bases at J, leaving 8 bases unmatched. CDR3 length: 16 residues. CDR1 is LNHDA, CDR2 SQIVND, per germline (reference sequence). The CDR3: CASSTDTGTGTDTQYF. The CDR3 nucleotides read TGTGCCAGTAGTACTGACACCGGGACAGGGACAGATACGCAGTATTTT. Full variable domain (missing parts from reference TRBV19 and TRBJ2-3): DGGITQSPKYLFRKEGQNVTLSCEQNLNHDAMYWYRQDPGQGLRLIYYSQIVNDFQKGDIAEGYSVSREKKESFPLTVTSAQKNPTAFYLCASSTDTGTGTDTQYFGPGTRLTVL.